The clone carrying this TCR beta chain was recorded at least ten times. The data derive from a study of tumor-infiltrating lymphocytes in primary liver carcinoma. CDR3 length: 14 residues. From germline, CDR1 is SQVTM and CDR2 ANQGSEA. V lost 5 bases to trimming and J lost 0 bases; unmatched junction nucleotides: 5. TCR beta cDNA was prepared out of roughly 490 ng total RNA by means of a constant-region primer. Libraries for TCR beta were built through three nested multiplex PCR rounds, which together made up a slightly modified ARM-PCR procedure. The first two PCR rounds used TRBV1-TRBV30 forward primers with a C-beta reverse primer, approximately 11 cycles each. TCRdb processed the multiplex PCR reads anew with MiXCR; each CDR3 protein has one entry. The sample has tens of thousands of distinct CDR3 sequences; 71% are singletons. RNA and DNA were co-extracted from roughly 20-30 mg of unsorted bulk tissue.

The chain couples TRBV29-1 to TRBJ2-7; 9 positions match TRBD2. Sequenced: liver tumor tissue from sampling region 4. Indicated subset: tumor region T4, right-lateral pole. The TCR originated in a woman aged 60-70 years with primary liver carcinoma and hepatitis B virus infection. CDR3 DNA sequence: TGCAGCGTTTTGACTAGCGGAACCTCCTACGAGCAGTACTTC. It specifies CSVLTSGTSYEQYF.